Included here is one TCR beta chain sequence, with context. The specificity of this receptor is unknown. Base qualities are missing; no much larger clone stands one base away. The entry originates in a study of regulatory dendritic cells for organ transplantation (dated by TCRdb to 2015 to 2018). Looking at the study overall: The TCRbeta repertoires of sorted naive and memory CD4+ and CD8+ T cells were sequenced before and after allostimulation with regulatory or mature dendritic cells. What the authors observed across the whole study: Only a couple of subjects were sequenced, and the authors noted considerable between-individual heterogeneity in the alloreactive memory CD8+ T cell pool. Among the resting subsets, the most alloreactive TCR clonotypes were found in memory CD8+ T cells. Repertoires were highly diverse in naive CD4+ and CD8+ T cells, less diverse in memory cells, and most oligoclonal in memory CD8+ cells. Allostimulation expanded memory CD8+ clones in both subjects, but regulatory dendritic cells appeared to induce more limited expansion than mature dendritic cells.

The TCRbeta CDR3 regions were amplified in a multiplexed two-step PCR with Vbeta-specific forward primers and Jbeta-specific reverse primers. The TCRbeta libraries were sequenced on an Illumina instrument via the immunoSEQ service. From the authors' description of their analysis: IMGT annotation was used to assign V, D and J genes, and synthetic CDR3 analogues were used to correct counts for multiplex PCR bias. The immunoSEQ Analyzer calculated repertoire clonality as one minus the normalized Shannon entropy. Fisher's exact test with Benjamini-Hochberg false discovery rate control was used to define clonal expansion, with two-tailed P<0.01. TCRdb carries this immuneACCESS record with in-frame sequences only. Its versions omit some clonotypes, under half of them owing to an unresolved V gene in the studies checked, with the rest unexplained. V and J calls and clone size are as listed in that table; D and trimming were resolved from the DNA. The sample profile shows under 40,000 clones; about 93% of them were found once. Clones ranked in the top ten supply about 0.11% of the sample.

Naive T cells were sorted as CD45RA+ and memory T cells as CD45RO+ CD4+ or CD8+ cells by FACS. The T cells used for TCR sequencing were obtained from a couple of healthy control subjects. For the mixed lymphocyte reactions, sorted T cell subsets left unstimulated acted as baseline controls. The Qiagen DNeasy Blood & Tissue Kit was used to extract genomic DNA. As encoded in the germline V gene, CDR1 is ENHRY while CDR2 is SYGVKD. Trimming takes 3 bases off V and 1 base off J; junction bases not matched to a gene: 9. Including the terminal cysteine and phenylalanine, the CDR3 comprises 18 residues. Only the CDR3 portion is preserved as DNA: 54 bases, with reading frame beginning at the first base.

The chain employs TRBV10-3 and TRBJ2-2, and TRBD2 matches 9 of the central bases. The receptor's source is a human donor in good health. The sample consisted of naive CD8+ T cells from blood. The cell subset or site label on this specimen signifies: CD45RA+ naive T cells. The sequenced DNA: TGTGCCATCAGTGACCCCACTAGCGGGCATGGGAACACCGGGGAGCTGTTTTTT. This is translated as CAISDPTSGHGNTGELFF.